This entry lists 18 T cell receptor beta chains sequenced from one sample in a study of human T cells and chemical hapten exposure (dated by TCRdb to the early 2020s). Libraries were constructed by RACE. Instrument on record: NextSeq 500. Through fastp at Q25 and MiXCR, TCRdb rebuilt clones from the public reads, retaining in-frame beta chains. One record per CDR3 amino acid sequence lists the most common genes and DNA. The sample table holds tens of thousands of distinct CDR3 sequences, of which nearly 7.5% were seen once. The top ten constitute approximately 9.8% of the sample. What this sample's time point label stands for: healthy volunteer bleed at 2 weeks. Total RNA was extracted from unfractionated whole blood collected in Tempus Blood RNA tubes. Input material: whole blood. The source is a human donor in good health. Some clones in this sample may be carry-over from other donors' samples.

This clonotype has ten or more counts. The chain joins TRBV6-4 to TRBJ2-3; 11 nucleotides match TRBD2. CDR1 is MRHNA, CDR2 SNTAGT, per germline. After removal of 6 bases from V and 5 bases from J, the junction contained 7 bases not matched to a gene. The CDR3 has 15 residues. CDR3 sequence reads: CASSVLAGVGDTQYF. The CDR3, as DNA: TGTGCCAGCAGCGTACTAGCGGGAGTGGGAGATACGCAGTATTTT.

This clonotype was found a few times. Germline is not matched at one junction end, which may reflect a read error. This chain links TRBV6-6 with TRBJ1-2, with TRBD1 as a possible D gene (5 bases). CDR1 and CDR2 (germline): MNHNY, SVGAGI (reference sequence). The CDR3 length is 16 residues. CDR3 loop: CATKLDDSTHPYGDTF. CDR3 nucleotides: TGTGCCACCAAGTTAGATGACAGTACTCATCCCTATGGCGACACCTTC.

This rearrangement joins TRBV6-2 or TRBV6-3 to TRBJ1-1; no definite D call. Per germline, CDR1 MNHEY and CDR2 SVGEGT. V was trimmed by 6 bases and J by 0 bases, leaving 8 bases between them. This CDR3 has 13 residues. The CDR3, as DNA: TGTGCCAGCAGAGAGGAGATGAACACTGAAGCTTTCTTT. This sequence encodes CASREEMNTEAFF.

This clonotype was seen ten or more times. This sequence joins TRBV2 and TRBJ2-2; maybe TRBD1 (6 bases). V lost 7 bases to trimming and J lost 1 base, with 7 bases between them. The V gene's germline CDR1 is SNHLY and CDR2 FYNNEI. The CDR3 has 13 residues. The CDR3 sequence is CASMGQNTGELFF. The CDR3 region has the DNA TGTGCCAGCATGGGACAGAACACCGGGGAGCTGTTTTTT.

The sample holds many counts of this clonotype. The chain combines TRBV5-5 with TRBJ2-6; D unclear. V was cut by 4 bases and J by 2 bases, with 10 bases left in between. This CDR3 comprises 15 residues. In germline, CDR1 is SGHKS, CDR2 YYEKEE (reference sequence). As DNA, the CDR3 is TGTGCCAGCAGCCCAACCCAGGCTGGGGCCAACGTCCTGACTTTC. Translating it yields CASSPTQAGANVLTF.

In this sample, this clonotype is medium-sized. The rearrangement links TRBV27 to TRBJ2-3; the D is unclear. The V end lost 5 bases, the J end lost 2 bases, and 5 bases lay between the germline ends. The CDR3 is 12 residues long. Per germline, CDR1 MNHEY and CDR2 SMNVEV (reference sequence). CDR3 residues: CASSPNTDTQYF. CDR3 in DNA: TGTGCCAGCAGTCCAAACACAGATACGCAGTATTTT.

This clonotype was counted at least ten times. This chain uses TRBV20-1 with TRBJ2-3, with 7 bases identical to TRBD1. Germline-derived CDR1 and CDR2 are DFQATT and SNEGSKA (reference sequence). Trimming cost V 5 bases and J 0 bases; bases outside gene matches: 8. This CDR3 spans 15 amino acids. DNA for the CDR3: TGCAGTGCTCGGCGGACAGGCACTAGCACAGATACGCAGTATTTT. Translated: CSARRTGTSTDTQYF.

The gene calls are TRBV6-6 and TRBJ1-4; 7 bases map to TRBD1. Germline loops: CDR1 MNHNY, CDR2 SVGAGI (reference sequence). J gave up 8 bases and V 6 bases, and 12 bases lay outside the gene matches. The CDR3 length is 15 residues. The CDR3 coding sequence is TGTGCCAGCAGGCCCGGACAGGCCCGTACGGAAAAACTGTTTTTT. It is translated as CASRPGQARTEKLFF.

This clonotype was counted at least ten times. The chain employs TRBV3-1 and TRBJ2-1, with D possibly being TRBD2 (6 bases). This CDR3 comprises 14 residues. The germline V gene encodes CDR1 LGHDT and CDR2 YNNKEL (reference sequence). V lost 4 bases, J lost 7 bases, and 14 bases lay in between. The CDR3 loop reads CASSPSHAGNEQFF. CDR3 DNA: TGTGCCAGCAGCCCCTCCCACGCGGGGAATGAGCAGTTCTTC.

The chain has TRBV5-1 and TRBJ1-6, with D perhaps matching TRBD1 (6 bases). V was trimmed by 0 bases and J by 6 bases, leaving 10 bases between them. Germline V gives CDR1 SGHRS, CDR2 YFSETQ. The CDR3 consists of 15 residues. CDR3 sequence: CASSLETGGNSPLHF. DNA for the CDR3: TGCGCCAGCAGCTTGGAGACAGGCGGTAATTCACCCCTCCACTTT.

In this sample, this clonotype turned up many times. The chain couples TRBV11-2 to TRBJ2-3; perhaps TRBD1 as D (6 bases). Germline CDR1 and CDR2: SGHAT and FQNNGV. Trimming took off 0 bases at V and 1 base at J, with 8 bases between the two ends. The CDR3 loop spans 15 amino acids. The CDR3 coding sequence is TGTGCCAGCAGCTTAGACAGGGGCCGCACAGATACGCAGTATTTT. It specifies CASSLDRGRTDTQYF.

The CDR3 coding sequence is TGTGCCAGCAGCTTGAAATTGGATGGCCAAGAGACCCAGTACTTC. Amino acids: CASSLKLDGQETQYF. The chain couples TRBV5-4 to TRBJ2-5, with no clear D. Germline V gene sequence: CDR1 SGHNT, CDR2 YYREEE (reference sequence). Trimming stripped 1 base from V and 1 base from J, with 11 bases between. The CDR3 runs 15 residues.

This clonotype has at least ten counts. V is TRBV21-1 and J is TRBJ1-1; whether TRBD1, the table's D call, matches the DNA was not checked. TRBV21-1 is a pseudogene. The CDR3 extends over 14 amino acids. CDR3 loop: CASSLLTGPTEAFF. The CDR3 DNA reads as TGTGCCAGCAGCCTACTGACAGGGCCCACTGAAGCTTTCTTT.

This chain uses TRBV18 with TRBJ1-1; no clear D gene. Germline V gives CDR1 KGHSH, CDR2 LQKENI. Trimming took off 5 bases at V and 1 base at J, with 11 bases between the two ends. CDR3 length: 14 amino acids. CDR3 sequence reads: CASSVDRRNTEAFF. In DNA form, the CDR3 reads TGTGCCAGCTCAGTCGATAGGAGGAACACTGAAGCTTTCTTT.

This clonotype was counted a few times. The chain has TRBV7-9 and TRBJ1-1; 8 bases agree with TRBD1. The CDR3 runs 15 residues. J lost 5 bases, V lost 6 bases, and 11 bases had no gene match. Germline V lookup: CDR1 SEHNR, CDR2 FQNEAQ (reference sequence). CDR3 nucleotide sequence: TGTGCCAGCAGAGCCCGACAGGGGAGTATGACTGAAGCTTTCTTT. Its translation is CASRARQGSMTEAFF.

This clonotype occurred many times. V usage is TRBV13 and J usage is TRBJ2-7; the D gene is possibly TRBD2 (6 bases). Trimming removed 3 bases from V and 0 bases from J, with 12 bases in between. Germline V gene sequence: CDR1 PRHDT, CDR2 FYEKMQ (reference sequence). This CDR3 has 15 residues. The CDR3 nucleotides read TGTGCCAGCAGCTTCCGCGGGGCCAGCTCCTACGAGCAGTACTTC. Translated, it gives CASSFRGASSYEQYF.

This clonotype was counted at least ten times. J is TRBJ2-2 and V is TRBV4-1; TRBD2 matches at 9 bases. This CDR3 region has 16 residues. V was pared by 5 bases and J by 5 bases, with 9 bases of the junction left unmatched. Per germline, CDR1 MGHRA and CDR2 YSYEKL. The CDR3 loop reads CASSKGGLARTGELFF. The CDR3 DNA follows: TGCGCCAGCAGCAAAGGCGGACTAGCGAGAACCGGGGAGCTGTTTTTT.

Regarding this clonotype: A much more abundant neighbour one base away suggests this may be a read error. The chain's CDR3 is CASRTDRCSPLHF. In DNA, the CDR3 is TGTGCCAGCAGGACCGACAGATGCTCACCCCTCCACTTT. This chain links TRBV27 with TRBJ1-6, with D perhaps TRBD1 (5 bases). The germline V and J ends were trimmed by 6 bases and 10 bases, with 13 bases remaining between them. In germline, CDR1 is MNHEY, CDR2 SMNVEV (reference sequence). The CDR3 loop spans 13 amino acids.